This T cell receptor (beta chain) was recovered during a study of OX40 agonist ivuxolimab in advanced cancers. The protocol was immunoSEQ multiplex PCR, while the TCRdb copy is restricted to in-frame clones and leaves out a portion. The table records about 45,000 clones, just under 95% of them present only once. The length of the CDR3 is 16 residues. The V gene end was trimmed by 3 bases and the J gene end by 4 bases; junction bases not matched to a gene: 8. Germline CDR1 MNHEY, CDR2 SMNVEV (reference sequence). This clone was recorded only once. The starting material was CD4+ or CD8+ T cells sorted from blood, obtained in a trial of the OX40 agonist ivuxolimab. The sequence was obtained from an adult with an advanced solid tumor such as melanoma, head and neck, liver or kidney cancer. This chain connects TRBV27 to TRBJ2-3; 9 bases agree with TRBD2. The CDR3 reads CASSFWQREVPDTQYF. The CDR3, as DNA: TGTGCCAGCAGTTTCTGGCAGCGGGAGGTCCCAGATACGCAGTATTTT.